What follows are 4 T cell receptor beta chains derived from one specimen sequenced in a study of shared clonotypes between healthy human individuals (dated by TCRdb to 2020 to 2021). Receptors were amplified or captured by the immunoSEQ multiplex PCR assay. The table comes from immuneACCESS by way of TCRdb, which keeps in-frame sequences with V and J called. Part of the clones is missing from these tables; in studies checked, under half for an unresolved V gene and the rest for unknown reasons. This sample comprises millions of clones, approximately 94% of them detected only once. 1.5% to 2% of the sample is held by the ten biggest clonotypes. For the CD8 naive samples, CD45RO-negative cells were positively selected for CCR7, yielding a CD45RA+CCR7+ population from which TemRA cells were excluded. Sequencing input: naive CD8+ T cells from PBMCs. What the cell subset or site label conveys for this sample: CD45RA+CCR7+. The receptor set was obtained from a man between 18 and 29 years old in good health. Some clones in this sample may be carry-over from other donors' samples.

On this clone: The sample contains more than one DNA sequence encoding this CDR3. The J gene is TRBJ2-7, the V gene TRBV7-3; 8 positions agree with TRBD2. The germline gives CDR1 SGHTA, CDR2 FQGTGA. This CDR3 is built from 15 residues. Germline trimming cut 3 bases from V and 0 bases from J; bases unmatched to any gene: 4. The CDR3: CASSLSGGSSYEQYF. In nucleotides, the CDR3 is TGTGCCAGCAGCTTGAGCGGGGGTAGCTCCTACGAGCAGTACTTC.

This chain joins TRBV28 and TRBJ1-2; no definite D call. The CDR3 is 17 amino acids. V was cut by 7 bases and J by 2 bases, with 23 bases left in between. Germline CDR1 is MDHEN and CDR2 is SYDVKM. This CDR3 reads CASNHGPGVRINYGYTF. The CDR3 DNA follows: TGTGCCAGCAACCACGGTCCGGGTGTCCGGATAAACTATGGCTACACCTTC.

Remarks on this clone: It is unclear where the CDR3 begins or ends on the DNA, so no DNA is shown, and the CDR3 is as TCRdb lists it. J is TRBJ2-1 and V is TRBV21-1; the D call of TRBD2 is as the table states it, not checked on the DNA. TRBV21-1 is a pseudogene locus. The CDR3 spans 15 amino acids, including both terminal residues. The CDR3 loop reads CASSSGVGEGNEQFF.

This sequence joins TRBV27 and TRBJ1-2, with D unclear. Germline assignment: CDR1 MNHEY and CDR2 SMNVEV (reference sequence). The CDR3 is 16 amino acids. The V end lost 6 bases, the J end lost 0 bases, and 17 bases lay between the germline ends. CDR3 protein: CASRTGFGTTNYGYTF. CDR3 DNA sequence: TGTGCCAGCAGGACGGGGTTTGGCACCACTAACTATGGCTACACCTTC.